The text below deals with one T cell receptor (beta chain). Its specificity is unknown. TCRdb keeps only in-frame clones here, not all; method: immunoSEQ multiplex PCR. The sample lists about 170,000 clones, roughly 92% occurring once. The data were taken from a study of T cell responses to AZD1222 COVID-19 vaccine. Germline lookup yields CDR1 PRHDT and CDR2 FYEKMQ (reference sequence). The length of the CDR3 is 14 residues. Trimming took off 3 bases at V and 7 bases at J, with 15 bases between the two ends. Study results and limitations: Repertoire collection took place solely once the T cell response had peaked.

The source of this sequence is an adult in good health. This rearrangement joins TRBV13 to TRBJ1-2, with a weak D call TRBD1 (5 bases). This material consisted of peripheral blood, taken on day 0 of AZD1222 vaccination. The CDR3 loop is CASSLLQEASGYTF. CDR3 nucleotides: TGTGCCAGCAGCTTGTTACAGGAGGCGAGTGGCTACACCTTC. Variable domain in full (rest from reference TRBV13 and TRBJ1-2): AAGVIQSPRHLIKEKRETATLKCYPIPRHDTVYWYQQGPGQDPQFLISFYEKMQSDKGSIPDRFSAQQFSDYHSELNMSSLELGDSALYFCASSLLQEASGYTFGSGTRLTVV.